The 24 T cell receptor beta chains below were found in one sample sequenced in a study of blood T cell repertoires in COVID-19. Sequencing was performed with immunoSEQ multiplex PCR; in TCRdb, only in-frame clones are kept and a portion is missing. The table records 200,000 to 250,000 clones, roughly 89% of them present only once. Sequencing was performed on PBMCs or T cells enriched from blood (not recorded which). The receptor source for this set is a woman in her thirties or forties with acute COVID-19.

This chain links TRBV6-6 with TRBJ1-6, with D possibly being TRBD1 (6 bases). This CDR3 contains 19 residues. V shed 6 bases and J shed 0 bases, with 21 bases lying between them. Germline CDR1 and CDR2: MNHNY and SVGAGI (reference sequence). CDR3 nucleotides: TGTGCCAGCAGCTCCCAACTACAGGGCCTCTTCTCCTATAATTCACCCCTCCACTTT. As protein: CASSSQLQGLFSYNSPLHF.

Remarks on this clone: The sample has other DNA sequences that encode this CDR3 too. This CDR3 reads CSAYRVTEAFF. The CDR3 DNA reads as TGCAGTGCTTACAGGGTCACTGAAGCTTTCTTT. The genes are TRBV20-1 and TRBJ1-1; possible D gene TRBD1, 6 bases. Germline V lookup: CDR1 DFQATT, CDR2 SNEGSKA (reference sequence). The length of the CDR3 is 11 residues. V was pared by 5 bases and J by 4 bases, with 8 bases between.

CDR3 residues: CATSRGGGSQPQHF. CDR3 bases: TGTGCCACCAGCAGAGGGGGGGGAAGTCAGCCCCAGCATTTT. The V call is TRBV15, the J call TRBJ1-5; tentatively, D is TRBD1 (5 bases). CDR1 LNHNV and CDR2 YYDKDF come from the germline V gene (reference sequence). Trimming removed 1 base at V and 6 bases at J, with 10 bases between. The CDR3 loop spans 14 amino acids.

This chain links TRBV7-3 with TRBJ1-6, with D maybe TRBD1 (5 bases). Germline V CDR1 and CDR2: SGHTA, FQGTGA. The length of the CDR3 is 15 residues. Trimming removed 0 bases at V and 9 bases at J, with 12 bases between. This CDR3 is CASSLTRGAASPLHF. CDR3 sequence (DNA): TGTGCCAGCAGCTTAACAAGGGGTGCGGCTTCACCCCTCCACTTT.

This clone was observed a single time. This chain connects TRBV6-5 to TRBJ1-1, with a tentative D call TRBD1 (5 bases). This CDR3 region has 14 residues. Trimming took off 6 bases at V and 1 base at J, with 12 bases between the two ends. Germline-derived CDR1 and CDR2 are MNHEY and SVGAGI. The CDR3 DNA sequence: TGTGCCAGCAGCCGTTCCAGGGAGAACACTGAAGCTTTCTTT. It is translated as CASSRSRENTEAFF.

The chain has TRBV7-8 and TRBJ1-1; TRBD1 matches 7 bases. This CDR3 is built from 16 residues. Germline CDR1 is SGHVS and CDR2 is FQNEAQ. With 0 bases clipped from V and 4 bases from J, the junction kept 8 bases outside the gene matches. The CDR3 DNA is TGTGCCAGCAGCTTAGCTGGGGTTCCAGGGGGCACTGAAGCTTTCTTT. It codes for CASSLAGVPGGTEAFF.

The chain carries TRBV27 and TRBJ2-3, with unresolved D. CDR1 is MNHEY, CDR2 SMNVEV, per germline (reference sequence). The V end was cut by 2 bases, the J end by 4 bases, with 10 bases between. The CDR3 is 14 amino acids. CDR3 loop: CASSLTVFPDTQYF. CDR3 nucleotide sequence: TGTGCCAGCAGTTTAACAGTTTTCCCAGATACGCAGTATTTT.

This sequence joins TRBV9 and TRBJ2-7, with 7 nucleotides matching TRBD1. Germline CDR1 SGDLS, CDR2 YYNGEE. This CDR3 has 15 residues. Losses at the gene ends were 0 bases for V and 2 bases for J; bases not matched to a gene: 5. CDR3 bases: TGTGCCAGCAGCGTAGCGGGGACAGCTACCTACGAGCAGTACTTC. Amino acid sequence: CASSVAGTATYEQYF.

The chain has TRBV27 and TRBJ1-5, with 7 nucleotides matching TRBD1. The germline gives CDR1 MNHEY, CDR2 SMNVEV (reference sequence). With 8 bases clipped from V and 4 bases from J, the junction kept 11 bases outside the gene matches. The CDR3 extends over 15 amino acids. The CDR3 is CASSPGAGGNQPQHF. CDR3 sequence (DNA): TGTGCCAGCTCCCCGGGGGCAGGGGGTAATCAGCCCCAGCATTTT.

The rearrangement links TRBV7-9 to TRBJ1-3; TRBD1 matches 7 bases. The V gene end was trimmed by 1 base and the J gene end by 7 bases; junction bases not matched to a gene: 4. The CDR3 spans 14 residues. In germline, CDR1 is SEHNR, CDR2 FQNEAQ (reference sequence). CDR3 residues: CASSLGGGPNTIYF. CDR3 sequence (DNA): TGTGCCAGCAGCTTAGGAGGGGGCCCGAACACCATATATTTT.

V and J are TRBV18 and TRBJ2-2, with D possibly being TRBD2 (5 bases). The CDR3 spans 17 residues. Germline CDR1 and CDR2: KGHSH and LQKENI. The V and J ends lost 3 bases and 2 bases respectively, with 16 bases between them. Here the CDR3 DNA reads TGTGCCAGCTCACCGGCCCCGGGAAGCCAAAACACCGGGGAGCTGTTTTTT. Encoded protein: CASSPAPGSQNTGELFF.

The gene calls are TRBV7-3 and TRBJ2-1; 12 bases align to TRBD2. The CDR3 length is 15 residues. The junction had 1 base not matched to a gene; V was cut back by 2 bases and J by 5 bases. Looked up from germline, CDR1 is SGHTA and CDR2 is FQGTGA. The CDR3 protein is CASSLGLAGNNEQFF. Here the CDR3 DNA reads TGTGCCAGCAGCTTAGGACTAGCGGGGAACAATGAGCAGTTCTTC.

The chain recombines TRBV11-3 with TRBJ1-1; D uncertain. Germline V CDR1 and CDR2: SGHNT, YENEEA. The V end was cut by 0 bases, the J end by 0 bases, with 8 bases between. CDR3 length: 15 amino acids. The CDR3 here is CASSLDGRMNTEAFF. CDR3 DNA sequence: TGTGCCAGCAGCTTAGATGGGAGAATGAACACTGAAGCTTTCTTT.

The V and J genes are TRBV6-5 and TRBJ1-1, with D perhaps TRBD1 (6 bases). Trimming removed 7 bases from V and 4 bases from J, with 19 bases in between. The CDR3 totals 15 residues. Germline V gene lookup returns CDR1 MNHEY and CDR2 SVGAGI. The CDR3 nucleotides are TGTGCCAGCACCAGGGGTCTCCCAGCAGCCACTGAAGCTTTCTTT. Its protein is CASTRGLPAATEAFF.

This sequence joins TRBV7-9 and TRBJ2-1; unclear D gene. The CDR3 is made up of 14 amino acids. V shed 1 base and J shed 4 bases, with 8 bases lying between them. In germline, CDR1 is SEHNR, CDR2 FQNEAQ (reference sequence). CDR3 residues: CASSLGAAYNEQFF. The CDR3 bases are TGTGCCAGCAGCTTAGGGGCAGCTTACAATGAGCAGTTCTTC.

This chain joins TRBV7-9 and TRBJ1-2, with unresolved D. In germline, CDR1 is SEHNR, CDR2 FQNEAQ (reference sequence). Trimming removed 4 bases at V and 4 bases at J, with 13 bases between. This CDR3 contains 14 residues. CDR3 nucleotide sequence: TGTGCCAGCAGCTCCTCCGGGGAGGGCTATGGCTACACCTTC. This translates into CASSSSGEGYGYTF.

This chain joins TRBV5-1 and TRBJ2-7; 8 positions agree with TRBD1. J was trimmed by 5 bases and V by 4 bases; bases with no gene match: 17. Germline loops: CDR1 SGHRS, CDR2 YFSETQ. The CDR3 sequence is 17 residues long. The CDR3 nucleotides read TGCGCCAGCAGCCCAACGGAACTCAGGGGGCCTAAGAACGAGCAGTACTTC. Protein: CASSPTELRGPKNEQYF. The complete variable domain, with remaining parts taken from reference TRBV5-1 and TRBJ2-7, reads KAGVTQTPRYLIKTRGQQVTLSCSPISGHRSVSWYQQTPGQGLQFLFEYFSETQRNKGNFPGRFSGRQFSNSRSEMNVSTLELGDSALYLCASSPTELRGPKNEQYFGPGTRLTVT.

The chain carries TRBV24-1 and TRBJ1-4; D is perhaps TRBD1 (6 bases). V was shortened by 3 bases and J by 7 bases, with 23 bases between the two germline ends. From germline, CDR1 is KGHDR and CDR2 SFDVKD. The length of the CDR3 is 18 residues. In DNA form, the CDR3 reads TGTGCCACCAGTGATCCCCCCGGTAGGGGGGGAAGAGGTGAAAAACTGTTTTTT. This codes for CATSDPPGRGGRGEKLFF.

The gene calls are TRBV19 and TRBJ2-3; tentative D call: TRBD2 (5 bases). V shed 4 bases and J shed 0 bases, with 17 bases lying between them. Germline V lookup: CDR1 LNHDA, CDR2 SQIVND (reference sequence). CDR3 size: 17 residues. CDR3 sequence reads: CASSSLPQRSSTDTQYF. The DNA of the CDR3 is TGTGCCAGTAGTAGCCTGCCTCAGCGGAGCAGCACAGATACGCAGTATTTT. Full variable domain (remainder filled in from reference TRBV19 and TRBJ2-3): DGGITQSPKYLFRKEGQNVTLSCEQNLNHDAMYWYRQDPGQGLRLIYYSQIVNDFQKGDIAEGYSVSREKKESFPLTVTSAQKNPTAFYLCASSSLPQRSSTDTQYFGPGTRLTVL.

The chain joins TRBV13 to TRBJ2-7, with D perhaps TRBD1 (6 bases). CDR3 size: 15 residues. Germline V gene data show CDR1 as PRHDT and CDR2 as FYEKMQ (reference sequence). With 3 bases removed from V and 3 bases from J, the gap between germline ends came to 15 bases. The chain's CDR3 is CASSFTGKIDYEQYF. The CDR3 nucleotides are TGTGCCAGCAGCTTTACAGGGAAAATTGACTACGAGCAGTACTTC.

The rearrangement links TRBV6-2 or TRBV6-3 to TRBJ1-3; TRBD1 agrees at 7 bases. The germline V gene encodes CDR1 MNHEY and CDR2 SVGEGT. The V and J ends lost 4 bases and 3 bases, in that order; junction bases with no gene match: 12. There are 17 residues in the CDR3. CDR3 region: CASSCLRTGCYGNTIYF. The CDR3 nucleotides are TGTGCCAGCAGTTGCCTCCGGACAGGATGTTATGGAAACACCATATATTTT.

This clone is a singleton in its sample. The chain employs TRBV3-1 (or the pseudogene TRBV3-2) and TRBJ2-1, with 11 bases matching TRBD2. Germline-derived CDR1 and CDR2 are LGHDT and YNNKEL (reference sequence). The CDR3 runs to 15 residues. Germline trimming cut 1 base from V and 5 bases from J; bases unmatched to any gene: 1. CDR3 residues: CASSQGLAGNNEQFF. The DNA for the CDR3 is TGTGCCAGCAGCCAAGGACTAGCGGGGAACAATGAGCAGTTCTTC.

The gene calls are TRBV7-6 and TRBJ1-4; possibly TRBD1 for D (5 bases). This CDR3 is built from 15 residues. V lost 1 base and J lost 7, with 13 bases in between. Germline V lookup: CDR1 SGHVS, CDR2 FNYEAQ. The CDR3 nucleotides read TGTGCCAGCAGCTTAGGAGGCAGGGCAGTTGAAAAACTGTTTTTT. Translation gives CASSLGGRAVEKLFF.

For this clone: The same CDR3 also results from other DNA sequences found in this sample. The chain links TRBV6-5 to TRBJ2-6; D possibly corresponds to TRBD1 (5 bases). The CDR3 runs 15 residues. The V gene's germline CDR1 is MNHEY and CDR2 SVGAGI. The ends were cut back, 6 bases at V and 0 bases at J, with 9 bases in the middle. The CDR3 loop reads CASSRDSSGANVLTF. The CDR3 DNA sequence: TGTGCCAGCAGCCGCGACAGCTCTGGGGCCAACGTCCTGACTTTC.